Below are 21 T cell receptor beta chains sequenced from a single sample in a study of blood T cell repertoires in COVID-19. Sequencing was performed with immunoSEQ multiplex PCR; in TCRdb, only in-frame clones are kept and a portion is missing. This sample has about 160,000 clones; 82% occur once, and the top ten carry approximately 22%. Sample: peripheral blood. Receptor source: a woman older than 75 with acute or convalescent COVID-19.

This clone showed up just once. This chain uses TRBV5-4 with TRBJ2-7, with unresolved D. V shed 4 bases and J shed 3 bases, with 11 bases lying between them. CDR1 is SGHNT and CDR2 is YYREEE in the germline V gene (reference sequence). The CDR3 is 13 amino acids. As DNA, the CDR3 is TGTGCCAGCAGCCCTCGCGGTCACTACGAGCAGTACTTC. The encoded protein is CASSPRGHYEQYF.

In this sample, this clone turned up once. The CDR3 DNA sequence: TGTGCCAGCAGTTTAGGGGGGAACTACAATGAGCAGTTCTTC. It encodes CASSLGGNYNEQFF. The chain carries TRBV28 and TRBJ2-1; TRBD2 might be the D (6 bases). The CDR3 totals 14 residues. The V gene's germline CDR1 is MDHEN and CDR2 SYDVKM. V was clipped by 2 bases and J by 3 bases, with 8 bases between them.

In its sample, this clone was seen once. CDR3 residues: CASSPGLAGGQETQYF. CDR3 coding DNA: TGTGCCAGCAGCCCGGGACTAGCGGGAGGGCAAGAGACCCAGTACTTC. The chain carries TRBV5-4 and TRBJ2-5; 16 bases line up with TRBD2. The CDR3 sequence is 16 residues long. The germline V gene has CDR1 SGHNT and CDR2 YYREEE (reference sequence). J was trimmed by 2 bases and V by 4 bases; bases with no gene match: 2.

This clone was seen a few times. J is TRBJ2-7 and V is TRBV7-9; 8 positions agree with TRBD2. Germline loops: CDR1 SEHNR, CDR2 FQNEAQ (reference sequence). V shed 8 bases, J shed 4 bases, and the junction held 7 bases outside the gene matches. CDR3 size: 13 residues. CDR3: CASSPTSGYEQYF. CDR3 nucleotide sequence: TGTGCCAGCTCGCCCACTAGCGGTTACGAGCAGTACTTC.

V gene TRBV2 combines with J gene TRBJ2-7; unclear D gene. There are 12 residues in the CDR3. The ends were cut back, 6 bases at V and 1 base at J, with 7 bases in the middle. Germline V gives CDR1 SNHLY, CDR2 FYNNEI. The CDR3 coding sequence is TGTGCCAGCAGCGGTGATTCCTACGAGCAGTACTTC. Its translation: CASSGDSYEQYF.

About this clone itself: Other DNA sequences in the same sample also yield this CDR3. V usage is TRBV5-1 and J usage is TRBJ2-3, with TRBD2 matching 9 bases. The V segment lost 0 bases and the J segment 5 bases; nucleotides outside the gene matches: 4. The length of the CDR3 is 15 residues. Per the germline V gene, CDR1 is SGHRS and CDR2 is YFSETQ. The CDR3 region is CASSLGLAGVDTQYF. DNA for the CDR3: TGCGCCAGCAGCTTGGGATTAGCGGGAGTAGATACGCAGTATTTT.

This chain joins TRBV5-1 and TRBJ2-4; 14 bases map to TRBD2. CDR3 length equals 15 residues. Germline V gene data show CDR1 as SGHRS and CDR2 as YFSETQ. Trimming at V came to 4 bases and at J to 9 bases, leaving 6 bases not matched to a gene. CDR3 residues: CASSPGLAGEGIQYF. Here the CDR3 DNA reads TGCGCCAGCAGCCCGGGACTAGCGGGAGAGGGCATTCAGTACTTC. Filled out from reference TRBV5-1 and TRBJ2-4, the complete variable domain reads KAGVTQTPRYLIKTRGQQVTLSCSPISGHRSVSWYQQTPGQGLQFLFEYFSETQRNKGNFPGRFSGRQFSNSRSEMNVSTLELGDSALYLCASSPGLAGEGIQYFGAGTRLSVL.

The V call is TRBV4-2, the J call TRBJ2-2, with 7 bases aligning to TRBD2. The germline V gene has CDR1 LGHNA and CDR2 YNFKEQ. The trim removed 8 bases at V and 5 bases at J, leaving 11 bases unmatched. CDR3 size: 15 residues. CDR3 sequence (DNA): TGTGCCAGCCACCAGAGGGCCGGGGGGACCGGGGAGCTGTTTTTT. It specifies CASHQRAGGTGELFF.

V and J are TRBV18 and TRBJ2-7, with 8 bases aligning to TRBD2. The CDR3 consists of 15 residues. Per the germline V gene, CDR1 is KGHSH and CDR2 is LQKENI. The V gene end was trimmed by 6 bases and the J gene end by 5 bases; junction bases not matched to a gene: 12. The CDR3 sequence: CASSLTVTSGHEQYF. In DNA form, the CDR3 reads TGTGCCAGCTCCCTAACCGTAACTAGCGGCCACGAGCAGTACTTC.

This rearrangement joins TRBV10-2 to TRBJ2-3; TRBD2 agrees at 11 bases. The V segment lost 4 bases and the J segment 1 base; nucleotides outside the gene matches: 4. CDR1 and CDR2 (germline): WSHSY, SAAADI. The CDR3 has 16 residues. CDR3 amino acids: CASSGRLAGRTDTQYF. The CDR3 coding sequence is TGCGCCAGCAGTGGTAGACTAGCGGGACGCACAGATACGCAGTATTTT.

The chain employs TRBV14 and TRBJ2-7; TRBD2 might be the D (6 bases). The CDR3 sequence is 13 residues long. The V end lost 4 bases, the J end lost 5 bases, and 12 bases lay between the germline ends. Germline-derived CDR1 and CDR2 are SGHDN and FVKESK. The CDR3 nucleotides are TGTGCCAGCAGCCTTACGGAGGGTAACGAGCAGTACTTC. This gives the protein CASSLTEGNEQYF.

V is TRBV3-1 (or the pseudogene TRBV3-2) and J is TRBJ2-2, with D possibly matching TRBD2 (6 bases). CDR1 and CDR2 (germline): LGHDT, YNNKEL (reference sequence). V was shortened by 8 bases and J by 0 bases, with 10 bases between the two germline ends. CDR3 size: 14 residues. The CDR3 DNA follows: TGTGCCAGCGCGGGGTTAGCGAACACCGGGGAGCTGTTTTTT. This sequence encodes CASAGLANTGELFF.

This sequence joins TRBV30 and TRBJ1-1; D not certain. V lost 4 bases and J 0 bases, leaving 21 bases between the germline ends. The germline CDR1 and CDR2 sequences are GTSNPN and SVGIG (reference sequence). This CDR3 region has 17 residues. CDR3 sequence (DNA): TGTGCCTGGACAGGTCGACGGGATAAGTGGATGAACACTGAAGCTTTCTTT. Translation gives CAWTGRRDKWMNTEAFF.

The rearrangement joins TRBV12-3 or TRBV12-4 to TRBJ1-1, with 8 bases that match TRBD1. This CDR3 comprises 13 residues. V was pared by 5 bases and J by 6 bases, with 5 bases of the junction left unmatched. CDR3 in DNA: TGTGCCAGCAGTGGGGACAGGAGCTCTGAAGCTTTCTTT. Its translation is CASSGDRSSEAFF.

This chain uses TRBV7-9 with TRBJ2-7; D possibly corresponds to TRBD2 (6 bases). CDR3 size: 14 residues. Germline V gives CDR1 SEHNR, CDR2 FQNEAQ (reference sequence). Trimming left V 11 bases short and J 1 base short, with 18 bases between. CDR3 nucleotides: TGTGCCCCCATTAAACGGCGGGGTTCCTACGAGCAGTACTTC. Its translation: CAPIKRRGSYEQYF.

V gene TRBV10-3 combines with J gene TRBJ1-4; 7 nucleotides line up with TRBD1. Germline lookup yields CDR1 ENHRY and CDR2 SYGVKD. The CDR3 loop spans 13 amino acids. V gave up 2 bases and J gave up 7 bases; unmatched junction bases: 1. Written as DNA, the CDR3 is TGTGCCATCAGTGAGACAGGGGTTGAAAAACTGTTTTTT. Amino acid sequence: CAISETGVEKLFF.

CDR3 residues: CASRNRGISEAFF. The CDR3 bases are TGTGCCAGCAGAAACAGGGGAATCTCTGAAGCTTTCTTT. The chain recombines TRBV12-3 or TRBV12-4 with TRBJ1-1; 7 bases map to TRBD1. Trimming removed 6 bases from V and 6 bases from J; junction bases left unmatched: 7. The CDR3 is made up of 13 amino acids.

This rearrangement joins TRBV2 to TRBJ1-4; 12 bases are shared with TRBD1. The CDR3 has 17 amino acids. Germline trimming cut 4 bases from V and 10 bases from J; bases unmatched to any gene: 13. Germline CDR1 is SNHLY and CDR2 is FYNNEI. CDR3 amino acids: CASSGGTGGSQPGKLFF. In nucleotides, the CDR3 is TGTGCCAGCAGTGGAGGGACAGGGGGCTCCCAACCCGGAAAACTGTTTTTT. Full variable domain (outside the CDR3, taken from reference TRBV2 and TRBJ1-4): EPEVTQTPSHQVTQMGQEVILRCVPISNHLYFYWYRQILGQKVEFLVSFYNNEISEKSEIFDDQFSVERPDGSNFTLKIRSTKLEDSAMYFCASSGGTGGSQPGKLFFGSGTQLSVL.

The rearrangement links TRBV3-1 (or the pseudogene TRBV3-2) to TRBJ1-5, with 7 nucleotides matching TRBD1. CDR3 length equals 13 residues. Germline CDR1 is LGHDT and CDR2 is YNNKEL (reference sequence). With V trimmed by 5 bases and J by 7 bases, 5 bases remained unmatched. The CDR3 coding sequence is TGTGCCAGCAGCTCAGGGGGGTGGCAGCCCCAGCATTTT. Amino acid sequence: CASSSGGWQPQHF.

This sequence joins TRBV27 and TRBJ2-1, with 7 bases fitting TRBD1. Germline V gene lookup returns CDR1 MNHEY and CDR2 SMNVEV (reference sequence). This CDR3 spans 15 amino acids. Trimming took 3 bases from V and 5 from J; bases not matched to a gene: 7. CDR3 sequence reads: CASSFWQGVHNEQFF. The CDR3 bases are TGTGCCAGCAGTTTCTGGCAGGGGGTTCACAATGAGCAGTTCTTC.

The rearrangement links TRBV6-5 to TRBJ1-2, with D hard to call. With 8 bases removed from V and 6 bases from J, the gap between germline ends came to 7 bases. Germline CDR1 is MNHEY and CDR2 is SVGAGI. This CDR3 region has 10 residues. The CDR3 region is CASPGDGYTF. CDR3 coding DNA: TGTGCCAGCCCGGGTGATGGCTACACCTTC.